This T cell receptor beta chain was recovered during a study of T cell changes during pregnancy in multiple sclerosis. V dropped 0 bases and J dropped 9 bases, with 12 bases sitting between them. The CDR3 contains 14 residues. CDR1 is MNHEY, CDR2 SVGAGI, per germline. This table comes from immunoSEQ multiplex PCR, and its TCRdb copy is limited to in-frame clones, with some not included. The sample contains more than 15,000 clones, about 88% of which appear only once. The sequencing here drew on CD4+ T cells from peripheral blood mononuclear cells, taken in the first trimester of pregnancy. This chain uses TRBV6-5 with TRBJ2-1; D may be TRBD1 (5 bases). The clonotype originates from a female donor in good health, enrolled as a control in a pregnancy study. CDR3: CASSYSITGSEQFF. The DNA of the CDR3 is TGTGCCAGCAGTTACTCGATCACAGGTAGTGAGCAGTTCTTC.